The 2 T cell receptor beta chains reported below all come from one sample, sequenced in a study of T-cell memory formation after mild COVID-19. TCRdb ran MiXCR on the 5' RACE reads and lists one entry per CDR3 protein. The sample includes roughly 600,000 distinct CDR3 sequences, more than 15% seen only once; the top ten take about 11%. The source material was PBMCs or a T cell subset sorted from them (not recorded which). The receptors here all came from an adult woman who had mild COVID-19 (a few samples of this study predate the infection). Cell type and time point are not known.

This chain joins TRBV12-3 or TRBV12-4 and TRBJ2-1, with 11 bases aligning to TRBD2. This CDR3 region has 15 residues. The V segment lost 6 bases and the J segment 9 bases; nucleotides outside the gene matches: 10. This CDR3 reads CASSPTSGSIGEQFF. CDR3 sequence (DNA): TGTGCCAGCAGCCCAACTAGCGGGAGTATCGGTGAGCAGTTCTTC.

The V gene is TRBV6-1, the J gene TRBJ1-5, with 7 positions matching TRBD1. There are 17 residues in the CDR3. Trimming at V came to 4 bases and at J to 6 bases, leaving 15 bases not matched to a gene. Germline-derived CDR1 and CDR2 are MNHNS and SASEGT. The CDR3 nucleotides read TGTGCCAGCAGTGCATCGCCCGACAGGGTAGGAGGTCAGCCCCAGCATTTT. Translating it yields CASSASPDRVGGQPQHF.